This TCR beta chain was sequenced in a study of technical replicates of blood from several donors (dated by TCRdb to 2016 to 2017). V is clipped by 7 bases and J by 4 bases, and the sequence between their germline boundaries is 22 bases long. Via the germline V gene (reference sequence), CDR1 is LNHDA and CDR2 SQIVND. The CDR3, cysteine through phenylalanine, is 16 amino acids long. Only the CDR3 DNA stays, 48 bases, in frame from base 1. Comments on this clone: What antigen it recognizes has not been identified. No much larger clonotype is one base removed from it; base qualities were not supplied.

The library was built by means of the immunoSEQ multiplex PCR assay. This immuneACCESS table, as held by TCRdb, lists in-frame sequences with V and J called but not all clones. Of the missing ones, under half trace to an unresolved V gene in checked studies; the others have no known cause. In all, the sample holds about 14,000 clones, and around four fifths of those were seen once. Of the sample, 11% is held by the ten largest clones. The rearrangement combines TRBV19 with TRBJ1-2; TRBD1 is a possible D gene, resting on 5 matching bases. The sequence derives from a human donor in good health. Specimen: PBMCs. The CDR3 reads as follows: CASTAQTAQDAYGYTF. The DNA sequence is given as TGTGCCAGTACCGCCCAGACAGCACAGGACGCCTATGGCTACACCTTC.